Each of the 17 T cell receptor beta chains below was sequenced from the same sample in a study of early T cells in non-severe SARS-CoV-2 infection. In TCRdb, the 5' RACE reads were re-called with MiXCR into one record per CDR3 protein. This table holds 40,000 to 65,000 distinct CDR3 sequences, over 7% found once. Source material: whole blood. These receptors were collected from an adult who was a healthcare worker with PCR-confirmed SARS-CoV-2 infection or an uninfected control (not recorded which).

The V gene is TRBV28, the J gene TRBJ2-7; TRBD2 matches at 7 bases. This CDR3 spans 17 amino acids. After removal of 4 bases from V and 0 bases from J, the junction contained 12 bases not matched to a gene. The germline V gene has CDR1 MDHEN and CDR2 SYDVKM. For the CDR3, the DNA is TGTGCCAGCAGTTGGCCCCGGGGAGGGGCCCACTCCTACGAGCAGTACTTC. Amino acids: CASSWPRGGAHSYEQYF.

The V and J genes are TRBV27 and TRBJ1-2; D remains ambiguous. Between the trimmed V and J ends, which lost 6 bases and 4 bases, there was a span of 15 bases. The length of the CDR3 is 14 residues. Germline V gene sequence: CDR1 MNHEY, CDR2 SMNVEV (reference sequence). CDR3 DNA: TGTGCCAGCAGCCCCGCCGTAGAATTCTATGGCTACACCTTC. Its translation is CASSPAVEFYGYTF.

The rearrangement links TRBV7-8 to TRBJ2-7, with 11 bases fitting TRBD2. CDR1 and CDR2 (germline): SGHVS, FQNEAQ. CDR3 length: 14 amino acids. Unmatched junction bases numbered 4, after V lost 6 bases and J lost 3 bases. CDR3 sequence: CASRSGTSGYEQYF. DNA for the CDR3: TGTGCCAGCAGGTCCGGGACTAGCGGCTACGAGCAGTACTTC.

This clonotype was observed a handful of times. The CDR3 region has the DNA TGTGCCATGACGGCCGGGACAAACCTGTACAATGAGCAGTTCTTC. It encodes CAMTAGTNLYNEQFF. This chain links TRBV2 with TRBJ2-1; D might be TRBD1 (6 bases). In germline, CDR1 is SNHLY, CDR2 FYNNEI. The CDR3 extends over 15 amino acids. Trimming removed 10 bases from V and 4 bases from J, with 20 bases in between. Combining the CDR3 with reference TRBV2 and TRBJ2-1 gives the whole variable domain EPEVTQTPSHQVTQMGQEVILRCVPISNHLYFYWYRQILGQKVEFLVSFYNNEISEKSEIFDDQFSVERPDGSNFTLKIRSTKLEDSAMYFCAMTAGTNLYNEQFFGPGTRLTVL.

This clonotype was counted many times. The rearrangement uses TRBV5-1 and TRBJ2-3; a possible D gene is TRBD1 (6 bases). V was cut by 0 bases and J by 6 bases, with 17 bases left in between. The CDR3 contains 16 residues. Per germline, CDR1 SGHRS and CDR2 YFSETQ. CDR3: CASSLEGRGVTDTQYF. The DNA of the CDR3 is TGCGCCAGCAGCTTGGAGGGCAGGGGAGTTACTGATACGCAGTATTTT.

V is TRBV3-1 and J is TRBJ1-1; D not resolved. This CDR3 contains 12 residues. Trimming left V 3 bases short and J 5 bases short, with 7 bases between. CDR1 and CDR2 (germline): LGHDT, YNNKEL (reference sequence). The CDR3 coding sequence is TGTGCCAGCAGCCAGGTAGAGACTGAAGCTTTCTTT. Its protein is CASSQVETEAFF.

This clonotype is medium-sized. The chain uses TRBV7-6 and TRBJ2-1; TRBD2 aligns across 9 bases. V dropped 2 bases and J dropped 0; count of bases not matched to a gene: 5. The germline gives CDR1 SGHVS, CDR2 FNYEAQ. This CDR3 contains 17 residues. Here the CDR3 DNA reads TGTGCCAGCAGCTTAAGTAGCGGGGGAAGCTCCTACAATGAGCAGTTCTTC. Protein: CASSLSSGGSSYNEQFF.

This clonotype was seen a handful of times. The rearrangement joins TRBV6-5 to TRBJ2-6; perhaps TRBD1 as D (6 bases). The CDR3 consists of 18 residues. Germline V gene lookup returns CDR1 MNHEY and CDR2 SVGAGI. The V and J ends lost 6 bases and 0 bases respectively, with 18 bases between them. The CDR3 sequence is CASRPPHRDPSGANVLTF. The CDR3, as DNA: TGTGCCAGCAGGCCCCCCCACAGGGACCCCTCTGGGGCCAACGTCCTGACTTTC.

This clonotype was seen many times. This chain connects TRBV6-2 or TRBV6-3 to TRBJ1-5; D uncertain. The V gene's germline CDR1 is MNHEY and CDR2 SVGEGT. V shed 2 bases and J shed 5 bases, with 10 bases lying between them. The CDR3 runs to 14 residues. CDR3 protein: CASSYLSSDQPQHF. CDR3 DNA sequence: TGTGCCAGCAGTTACCTGTCTTCCGATCAGCCCCAGCATTTT.

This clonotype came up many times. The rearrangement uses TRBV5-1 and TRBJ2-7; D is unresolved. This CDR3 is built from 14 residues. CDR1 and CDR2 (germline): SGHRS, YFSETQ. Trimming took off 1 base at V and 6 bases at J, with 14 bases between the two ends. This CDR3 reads CASSLSGPQGEQYF. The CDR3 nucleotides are TGCGCCAGCAGCTTGAGTGGGCCCCAAGGCGAGCAGTACTTC.

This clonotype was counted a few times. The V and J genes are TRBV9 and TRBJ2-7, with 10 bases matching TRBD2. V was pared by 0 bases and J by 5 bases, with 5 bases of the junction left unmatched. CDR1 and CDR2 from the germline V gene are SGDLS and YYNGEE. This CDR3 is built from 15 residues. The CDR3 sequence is CASSVEASGSHEQYF. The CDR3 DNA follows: TGTGCCAGCAGCGTAGAGGCTAGCGGGAGCCACGAGCAGTACTTC.

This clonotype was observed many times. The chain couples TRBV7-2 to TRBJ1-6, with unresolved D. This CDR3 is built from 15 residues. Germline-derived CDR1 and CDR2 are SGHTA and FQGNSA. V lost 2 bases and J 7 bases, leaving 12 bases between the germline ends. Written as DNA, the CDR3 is TGTGCCAGCAGCTTACCCGGATTGCTAAATTCACCCCTCCACTTT. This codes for CASSLPGLLNSPLHF.

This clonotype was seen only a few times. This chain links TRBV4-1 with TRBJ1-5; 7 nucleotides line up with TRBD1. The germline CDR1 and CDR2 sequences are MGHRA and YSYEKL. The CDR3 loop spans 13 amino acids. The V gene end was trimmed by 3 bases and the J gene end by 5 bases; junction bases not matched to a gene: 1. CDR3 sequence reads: CASSHGTDQPQHF. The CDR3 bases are TGCGCCAGCAGCCATGGGACAGATCAGCCCCAGCATTTT.

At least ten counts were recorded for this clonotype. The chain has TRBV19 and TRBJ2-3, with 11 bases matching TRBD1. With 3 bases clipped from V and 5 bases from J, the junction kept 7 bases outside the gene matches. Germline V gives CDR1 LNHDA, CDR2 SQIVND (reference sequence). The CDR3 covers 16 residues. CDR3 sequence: CASSIGQGASGDTQYF. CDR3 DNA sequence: TGTGCCAGTAGTATTGGACAGGGGGCGAGTGGAGATACGCAGTATTTT.

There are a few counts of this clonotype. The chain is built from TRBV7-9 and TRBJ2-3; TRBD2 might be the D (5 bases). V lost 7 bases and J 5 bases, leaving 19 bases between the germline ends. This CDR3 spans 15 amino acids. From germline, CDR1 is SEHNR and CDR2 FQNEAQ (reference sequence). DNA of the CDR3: TGTGCCAGCACCAAAAAGACTAACCCGGGAGATACGCAGTATTTT. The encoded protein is CASTKKTNPGDTQYF.

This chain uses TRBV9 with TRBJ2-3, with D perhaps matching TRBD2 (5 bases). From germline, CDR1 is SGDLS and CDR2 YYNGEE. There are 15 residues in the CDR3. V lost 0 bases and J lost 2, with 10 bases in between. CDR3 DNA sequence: TGTGCCAGCAGCGTAGATGCTAGCCTCACAGATACGCAGTATTTT. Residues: CASSVDASLTDTQYF.

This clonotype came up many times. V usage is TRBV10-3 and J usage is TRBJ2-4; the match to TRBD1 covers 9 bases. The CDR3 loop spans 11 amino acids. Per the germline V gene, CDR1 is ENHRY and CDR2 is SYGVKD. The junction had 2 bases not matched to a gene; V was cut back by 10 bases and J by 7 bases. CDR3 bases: TGTGCCACCGGGACAGGGAACATTCAGTACTTC. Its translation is CATGTGNIQYF.